This T cell receptor beta chain comes out of a study of technical replicates of blood from a few donors. TCRdb keeps only in-frame clones here, not all; method: immunoSEQ multiplex PCR. This sample has over 55,000 clones, with approximately 94% found just once. The CDR3 is 16 residues long. Per the germline V gene, CDR1 is SGHRS and CDR2 is YFSETQ. With 0 bases clipped from V and 5 bases from J, the junction kept 6 bases outside the gene matches. Sequenced: PBMCs. The receptor was isolated from a human donor in good health. Some clones in this sample may be carry-over from other donors' samples. The J gene is TRBJ2-1, the V gene TRBV5-1; 9 nucleotides agree with TRBD2. The CDR3 spells CASSLAFSGRNNEQFF. The CDR3 nucleotides are TGCGCCAGCAGCTTGGCCTTTAGCGGGAGAAACAATGAGCAGTTCTTC.